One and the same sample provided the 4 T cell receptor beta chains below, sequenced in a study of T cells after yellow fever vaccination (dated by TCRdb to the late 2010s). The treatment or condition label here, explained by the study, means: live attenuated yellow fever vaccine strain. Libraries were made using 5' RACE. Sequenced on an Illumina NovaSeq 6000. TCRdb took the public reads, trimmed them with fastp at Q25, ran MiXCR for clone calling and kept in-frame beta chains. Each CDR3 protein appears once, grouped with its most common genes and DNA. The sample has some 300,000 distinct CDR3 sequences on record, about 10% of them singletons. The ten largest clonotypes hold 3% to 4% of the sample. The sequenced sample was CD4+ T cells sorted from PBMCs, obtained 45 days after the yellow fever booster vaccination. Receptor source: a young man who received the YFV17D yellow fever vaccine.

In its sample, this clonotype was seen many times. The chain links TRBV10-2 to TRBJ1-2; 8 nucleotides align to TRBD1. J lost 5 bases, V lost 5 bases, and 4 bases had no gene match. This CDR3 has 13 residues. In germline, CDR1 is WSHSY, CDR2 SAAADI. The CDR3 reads CASSSDRVYGYTF. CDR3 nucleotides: TGCGCCAGCAGTTCGGACAGGGTTTATGGCTACACCTTC.

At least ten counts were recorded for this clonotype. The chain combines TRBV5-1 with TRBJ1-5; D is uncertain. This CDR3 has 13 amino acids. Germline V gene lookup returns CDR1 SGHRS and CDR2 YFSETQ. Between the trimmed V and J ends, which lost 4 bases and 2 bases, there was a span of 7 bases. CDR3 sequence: CASSRTGNQPQHF. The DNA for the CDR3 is TGCGCCAGCAGCCGAACCGGCAATCAGCCCCAGCATTTT. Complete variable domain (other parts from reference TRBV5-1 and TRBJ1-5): KAGVTQTPRYLIKTRGQQVTLSCSPISGHRSVSWYQQTPGQGLQFLFEYFSETQRNKGNFPGRFSGRQFSNSRSEMNVSTLELGDSALYLCASSRTGNQPQHFGDGTRLSIL.

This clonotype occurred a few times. The CDR3 nucleotides read TGTGCCAGCTGCGGCGATGGTTCACCCCTCCACTTT. Translation gives CASCGDGSPLHF. The V and J genes are TRBV3-1 and TRBJ1-6, with unresolved D. V was pared by 8 bases and J by 9 bases, with 11 bases between. The CDR3 is made up of 12 amino acids. CDR1 is LGHDT, CDR2 YNNKEL, per germline (reference sequence).

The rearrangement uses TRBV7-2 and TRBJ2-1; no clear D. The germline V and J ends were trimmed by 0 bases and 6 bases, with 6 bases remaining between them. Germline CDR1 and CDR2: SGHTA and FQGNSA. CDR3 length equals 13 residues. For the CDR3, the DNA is TGTGCCAGCAGCTTAGCATGGACCAATGAGCAGTTCTTC. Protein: CASSLAWTNEQFF.